Described below is a single T cell receptor (beta chain) sequence and its context. The data originate from a study of blood T cell repertoires in COVID-19. Study at large: Samples taken during acute and convalescent COVID-19 were collected in the United States, Italy and Spain. T cells, B-cell-depleted T cells, or PBMCs supplied cDNA or gDNA.

Profiled with immunoSEQ multiplex PCR; TCRdb holds only in-frame clones, not every one. The sample records over 150,000 clones, 65% to 90% being singletons. The Seattle patients, enrolled during active infection, were followed longitudinally. Trimming removed 3 bases at V and 1 base at J, with 8 bases between. The CDR3 consists of 14 residues. The V gene's germline CDR1 is SGDLS and CDR2 YYNGEE. The origin of this receptor is a woman aged 55-69 years with COVID-19, enrolled during active disease. The material sequenced was peripheral blood. The chain couples TRBV9 to TRBJ1-5; D remains ambiguous. CDR3 DNA: TGTGCCAGCAGCGGTCAGTACAGCAATCAGCCCCAGCATTTT. Its protein product is CASSGQYSNQPQHF. Using reference TRBV9 and TRBJ1-5 for the parts outside the CDR3, the full variable domain is DSGVTQTPKHLITATGQRVTLRCSPRSGDLSVYWYQQSLDQGLQFLIQYYNGEERAKGNILERFSAQQFPDLHSELNLSSLELGDSALYFCASSGQYSNQPQHFGDGTRLSIL.